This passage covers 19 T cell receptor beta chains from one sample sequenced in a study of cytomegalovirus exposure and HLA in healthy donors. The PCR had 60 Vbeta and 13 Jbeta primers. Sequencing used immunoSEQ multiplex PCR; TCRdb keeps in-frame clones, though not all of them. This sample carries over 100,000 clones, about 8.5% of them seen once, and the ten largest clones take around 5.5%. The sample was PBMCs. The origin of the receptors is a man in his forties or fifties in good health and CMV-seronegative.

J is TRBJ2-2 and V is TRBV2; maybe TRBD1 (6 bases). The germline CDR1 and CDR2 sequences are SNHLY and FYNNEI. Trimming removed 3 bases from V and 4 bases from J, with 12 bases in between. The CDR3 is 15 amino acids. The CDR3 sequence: CASSDRDTRTGELFF. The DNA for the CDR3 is TGTGCCAGCAGTGATAGGGACACCCGCACCGGGGAGCTGTTTTTT.

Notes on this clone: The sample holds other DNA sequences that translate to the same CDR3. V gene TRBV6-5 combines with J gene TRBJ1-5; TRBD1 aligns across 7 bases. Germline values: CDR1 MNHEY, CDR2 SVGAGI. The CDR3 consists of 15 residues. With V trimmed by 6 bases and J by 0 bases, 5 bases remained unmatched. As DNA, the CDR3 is TGTGCCAGCAGCCTCGACAGGGATAGCAATCAGCCCCAGCATTTT. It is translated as CASSLDRDSNQPQHF.

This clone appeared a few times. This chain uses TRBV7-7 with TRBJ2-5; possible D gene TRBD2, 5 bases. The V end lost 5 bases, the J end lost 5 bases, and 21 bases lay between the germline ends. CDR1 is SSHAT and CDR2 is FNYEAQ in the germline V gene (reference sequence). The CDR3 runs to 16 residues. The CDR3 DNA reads TGTGCCAGCAGCGTACGGATGGGGTTGGGAGTGGAGACCCAGTACTTC. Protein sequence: CASSVRMGLGVETQYF.

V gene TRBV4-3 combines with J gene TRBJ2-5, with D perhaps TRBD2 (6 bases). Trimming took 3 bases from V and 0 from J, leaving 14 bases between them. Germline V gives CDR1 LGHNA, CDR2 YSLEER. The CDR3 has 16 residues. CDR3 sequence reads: CASSHDYRDYQETQYF. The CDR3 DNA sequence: TGCGCCAGCAGCCATGACTACCGGGACTACCAAGAGACCCAGTACTTC.

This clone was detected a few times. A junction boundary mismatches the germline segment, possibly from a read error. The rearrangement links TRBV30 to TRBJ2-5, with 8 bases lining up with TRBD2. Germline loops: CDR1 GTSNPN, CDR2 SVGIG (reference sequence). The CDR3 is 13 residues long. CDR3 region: CAWERGIQEAQYF. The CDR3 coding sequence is TGTGCCTGGGAGCGGGGGATCCAAGAGGCCCAGTACTTC.

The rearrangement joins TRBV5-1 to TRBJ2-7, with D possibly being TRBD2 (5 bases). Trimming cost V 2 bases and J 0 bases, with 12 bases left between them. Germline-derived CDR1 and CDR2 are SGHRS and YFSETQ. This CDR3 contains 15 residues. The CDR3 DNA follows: TGCGCCAGCAGCTTCGAGGGAAGGAGCTCCTACGAGCAGTACTTC. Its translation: CASSFEGRSSYEQYF.

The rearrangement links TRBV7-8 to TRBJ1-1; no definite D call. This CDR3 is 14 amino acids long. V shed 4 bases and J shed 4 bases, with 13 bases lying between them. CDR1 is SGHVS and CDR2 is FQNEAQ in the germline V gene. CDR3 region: CASSSPQVRTEAFF. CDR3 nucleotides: TGTGCCAGCAGCTCCCCCCAGGTCCGCACTGAAGCTTTCTTT.

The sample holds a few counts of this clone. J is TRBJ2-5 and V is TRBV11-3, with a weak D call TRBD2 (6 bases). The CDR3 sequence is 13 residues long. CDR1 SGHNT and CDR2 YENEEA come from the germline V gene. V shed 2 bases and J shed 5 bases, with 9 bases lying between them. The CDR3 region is CASSLTGDETQYF. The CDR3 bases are TGTGCCAGCAGCTTAACGGGGGATGAGACCCAGTACTTC.

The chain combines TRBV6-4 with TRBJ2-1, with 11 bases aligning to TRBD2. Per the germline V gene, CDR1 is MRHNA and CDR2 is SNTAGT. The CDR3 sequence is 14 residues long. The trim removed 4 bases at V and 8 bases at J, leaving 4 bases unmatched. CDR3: CASSVTTSGDEQFF. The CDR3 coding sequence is TGTGCCAGCAGTGTGACGACTAGCGGGGATGAGCAGTTCTTC.

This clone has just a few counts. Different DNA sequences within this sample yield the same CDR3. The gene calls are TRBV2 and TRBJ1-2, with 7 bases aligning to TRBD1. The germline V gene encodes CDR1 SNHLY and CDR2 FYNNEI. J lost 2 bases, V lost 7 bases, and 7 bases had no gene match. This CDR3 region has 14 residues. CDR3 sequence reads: CASMRTGQNYGYTF. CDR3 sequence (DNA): TGTGCCAGCATGAGGACAGGACAAAACTATGGCTACACCTTC.

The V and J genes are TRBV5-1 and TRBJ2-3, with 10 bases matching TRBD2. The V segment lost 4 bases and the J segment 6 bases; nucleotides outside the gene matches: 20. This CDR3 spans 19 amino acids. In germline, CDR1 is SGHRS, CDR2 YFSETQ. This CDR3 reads CASSPPSFERGGLGDTQYF. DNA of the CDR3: TGCGCCAGCAGCCCGCCCTCTTTCGAGCGGGGGGGGCTGGGGGATACGCAGTATTTT.

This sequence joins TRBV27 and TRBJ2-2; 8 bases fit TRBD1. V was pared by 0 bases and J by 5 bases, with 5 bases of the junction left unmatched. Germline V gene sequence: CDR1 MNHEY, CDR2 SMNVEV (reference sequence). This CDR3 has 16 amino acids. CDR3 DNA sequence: TGTGCCAGCAGTTTATCGGGAACAGGGGGGACCGGGGAGCTGTTTTTT. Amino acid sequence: CASSLSGTGGTGELFF.

The CDR3 DNA reads TGTGCCAGCAGCTTAGTTCTAGCGGGGGCGGGTGAGCAGTTCTTC. As protein: CASSLVLAGAGEQFF. The genes are TRBV7-3 and TRBJ2-1, with 10 nucleotides matching TRBD2. The CDR3 is made up of 15 amino acids. Trimming removed 2 bases from V and 9 bases from J; junction bases left unmatched: 7. The germline CDR1 and CDR2 sequences are SGHTA and FQGTGA.

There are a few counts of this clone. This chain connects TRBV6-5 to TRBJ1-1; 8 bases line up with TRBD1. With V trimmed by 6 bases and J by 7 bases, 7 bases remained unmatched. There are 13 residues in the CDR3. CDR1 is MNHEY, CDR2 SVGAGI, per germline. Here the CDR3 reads CASRTLDRGEAFF. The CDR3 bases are TGTGCCAGCAGAACACTCGACAGGGGTGAAGCTTTCTTT.

DNA for the CDR3: TGCGCCAGCAGCCGGGAGGGAGCGGACACTGAAGCTTTCTTT. It is translated as CASSREGADTEAFF. J is TRBJ1-1 and V is TRBV5-1; no definite D call. The germline CDR1 and CDR2 sequences are SGHRS and YFSETQ. V was cut by 4 bases and J by 3 bases, with 13 bases left in between. The CDR3 runs 14 residues.

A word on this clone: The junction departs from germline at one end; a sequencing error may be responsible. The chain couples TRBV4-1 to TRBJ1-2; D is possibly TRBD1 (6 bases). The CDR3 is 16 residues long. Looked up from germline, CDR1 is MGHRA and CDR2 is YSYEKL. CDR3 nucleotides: TGCGCCAGCAGCCAAGGAACCCAGCTTCAGGGGTATGGCCACACCTTC. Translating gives CASSQGTQLQGYGHTF.

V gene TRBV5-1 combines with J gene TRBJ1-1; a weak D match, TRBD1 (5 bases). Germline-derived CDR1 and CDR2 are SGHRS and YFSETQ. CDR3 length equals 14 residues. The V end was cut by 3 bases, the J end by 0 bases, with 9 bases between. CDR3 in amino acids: CASSYTGLNTEAFF. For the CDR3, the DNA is TGCGCCAGCAGCTACACAGGATTGAACACTGAAGCTTTCTTT.

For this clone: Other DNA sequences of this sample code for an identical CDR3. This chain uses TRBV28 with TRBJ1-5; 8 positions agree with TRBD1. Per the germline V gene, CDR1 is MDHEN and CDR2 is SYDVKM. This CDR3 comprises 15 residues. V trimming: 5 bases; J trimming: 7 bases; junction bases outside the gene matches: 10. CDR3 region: CASSAGGGRRQPQHF. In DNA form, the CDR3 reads TGTGCCAGCAGTGCAGGGGGCGGGCGACGACAGCCCCAGCATTTT.

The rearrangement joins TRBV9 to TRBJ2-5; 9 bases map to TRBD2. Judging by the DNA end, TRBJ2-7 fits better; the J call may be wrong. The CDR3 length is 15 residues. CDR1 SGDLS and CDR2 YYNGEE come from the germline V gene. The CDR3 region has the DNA TGTGCCAGCAGCGTAGAGACTAGCGGCCCCTACGAGCAGTACTTC. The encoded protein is CASSVETSGPYEQYF.